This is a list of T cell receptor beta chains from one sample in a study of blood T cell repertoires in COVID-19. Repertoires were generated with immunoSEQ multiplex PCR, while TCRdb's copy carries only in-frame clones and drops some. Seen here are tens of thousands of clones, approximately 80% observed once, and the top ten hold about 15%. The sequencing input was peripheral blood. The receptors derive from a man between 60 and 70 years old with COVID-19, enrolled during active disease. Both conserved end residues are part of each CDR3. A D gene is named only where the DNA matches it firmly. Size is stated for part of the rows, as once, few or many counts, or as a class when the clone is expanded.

CDR3 DNA: TGTGCTAGTGGTTTGACGACAGGGTCAGAGACCCAGTACTTC
CDR3 protein: CASGLTTGSETQYF
V gene: TRBV12-5
D gene: TRBD1
clone size: .
J gene: TRBJ2-5

CDR3 DNA: TGTGCTAGCAGTGAAGTATACAGCCCAAATTCACCCCTCCACTTT
CDR3 protein: CASSEVYSPNSPLHF
V gene: TRBV6-1
D gene: .
clone size: .
J gene: TRBJ1-6

CDR3 DNA: TGTGCCAGCAGCCTTAGTAGGGGCGAGCAGTACTTC
CDR3 protein: CASSLSRGEQYF
V gene: TRBV7-9
D gene: .
clone size: .
J gene: TRBJ2-7

CDR3 DNA: TGTGCCAGCAGCCAGTACAGGGGTAATTCACCCCTCCACTTT
CDR3 protein: CASSQYRGNSPLHF
V gene: TRBV3-1/TRBV3-2
D gene: TRBD1
clone size: medium-sized
J gene: TRBJ1-6

CDR3 DNA: TGTGCCAGCAGTGACTCAGGGACAGGGTCGGGTGATACGCAGTATTTT
CDR3 protein: CASSDSGTGSGDTQYF
V gene: TRBV6-4
D gene: TRBD1
clone size: .
J gene: TRBJ2-3

CDR3 DNA: TGTGCCACCAGTGATCCCCTAGGCGGGACTAGCGGGAGGGCCGTCGATGAGCAGTTCTTC
CDR3 protein: CATSDPLGGTSGRAVDEQFF
V gene: TRBV24-1
D gene: TRBD2
clone size: .
J gene: TRBJ2-1

CDR3 DNA: TGTGCCAGCTCACCAGATTGGCAGGGCTATGTCGGGGCCAACGTCCTGACTTTC
CDR3 protein: CASSPDWQGYVGANVLTF
V gene: TRBV18
D gene: .
clone size: .
J gene: TRBJ2-6

CDR3 DNA: TGTGCCAGCAGCTCTACTAGCGGGGGGAATGAGCAGTTCTTC
CDR3 protein: CASSSTSGGNEQFF
V gene: TRBV5-6
D gene: TRBD2
clone size: .
J gene: TRBJ2-1

CDR3 DNA: TGTGCCAGCAGCCAAGTCGGGGCCATATATTTT
CDR3 protein: CASSQVGAIYF
V gene: TRBV3-1/TRBV3-2
D gene: .
clone size: few
J gene: TRBJ1-3

CDR3 DNA: TGTGCCAGTAGTATAGACGGCAATCAGCCCCAGCATTTT
CDR3 protein: CASSIDGNQPQHF
V gene: TRBV19
D gene: .
clone size: .
J gene: TRBJ1-5

CDR3 DNA: TGTGCCTGGAGTCCCGGACTGGGAGTCTCGCCCCAGCATTTT
CDR3 protein: CAWSPGLGVSPQHF
V gene: TRBV30
D gene: .
clone size: .
J gene: TRBJ1-5

CDR3 DNA: TGTGCCAGCAGCGGACCGGGACTAAACACCGGGGAGCTGTTTTTT
CDR3 protein: CASSGPGLNTGELFF
V gene: TRBV5-4
D gene: TRBD2
clone size: .
J gene: TRBJ2-2

CDR3 DNA: TGCGCCAGCAGCTTCCCCGGGACAGGGGGCCCCGAGCAGTACTTC
CDR3 protein: CASSFPGTGGPEQYF
V gene: TRBV5-1
D gene: TRBD1
clone size: .
J gene: TRBJ2-7

CDR3 DNA: TGTGCCAGCAGCGTAGGGCAGGGGGAGTCCTACGAGCAGTACTTC
CDR3 protein: CASSVGQGESYEQYF
V gene: TRBV9
D gene: TRBD1
clone size: .
J gene: TRBJ2-7

CDR3 DNA: TGTGCCAGCAGCCAGGACAGTCTCATGAACACTGAAGCTTTCTTT
CDR3 protein: CASSQDSLMNTEAFF
V gene: TRBV3-1/TRBV3-2
D gene: .
clone size: once
J gene: TRBJ1-1

CDR3 DNA: TGTGCCAGCAGCCCACTAGCGGGGGGGCTAGAGACCCAGTACTTC
CDR3 protein: CASSPLAGGLETQYF
V gene: TRBV14
D gene: TRBD2
clone size: .
J gene: TRBJ2-5

CDR3 DNA: TGTGCCAGCAGTTTAGCGCGGGGCTACGAGCAGTACTTC
CDR3 protein: CASSLARGYEQYF
V gene: TRBV12-3/TRBV12-4
D gene: .
clone size: .
J gene: TRBJ2-7

CDR3 DNA: TGCGCCAGCAGCCTAGCGGGCCTTACCTACAATGAGCAGTTCTTC
CDR3 protein: CASSLAGLTYNEQFF
V gene: TRBV5-1
D gene: TRBD2
clone size: .
J gene: TRBJ2-1

CDR3 DNA: TGTGCCGGGGACAGGGGGGATGAAAAACTGTTTTTT
CDR3 protein: CAGDRGDEKLFF
V gene: TRBV6-5
D gene: TRBD1
clone size: .
J gene: TRBJ1-4

CDR3 DNA: TGTGCCAGTAGTGAAAGCCCGGGAGCGGAGACCCAGTACTTC
CDR3 protein: CASSESPGAETQYF
V gene: TRBV19
D gene: .
clone size: few
J gene: TRBJ2-5

CDR3 DNA: TGTGCCAGCAGCTCCCCTCCGGGTCAAGAGACCCAGTACTTC
CDR3 protein: CASSSPPGQETQYF
V gene: TRBV5-5
D gene: .
clone size: .
J gene: TRBJ2-5

CDR3 DNA: TGCGCCAGCAGCCCGGGACAGAGACCAACACCGACGTTCTTT
CDR3 protein: CASSPGQRPTPTFF
V gene: TRBV5-1
D gene: TRBD1
clone size: .
J gene: TRBJ1-1

CDR3 DNA: TGCGCCAGCAGCCAAGAAAAGGGGGATACGCAGTATTTT
CDR3 protein: CASSQEKGDTQYF
V gene: TRBV4-1
D gene: .
clone size: .
J gene: TRBJ2-3

CDR3 DNA: TGCGCCAGCAGCTTGAAGGCAGGGGGGGAAAAACTGTTTTTT
CDR3 protein: CASSLKAGGEKLFF
V gene: TRBV5-1
D gene: TRBD1
clone size: .
J gene: TRBJ1-4

CDR3 DNA: TGTGCTAGTGGTTCGGGGGACATTCAGTACTTC
CDR3 protein: CASGSGDIQYF
V gene: TRBV12-5
D gene: .
clone size: .
J gene: TRBJ2-4

CDR3 DNA: TGCAGTGCTAGTCTCGGGAGGAGAGGGAGAAATGAGCAGTTCTTC
CDR3 protein: CSASLGRRGRNEQFF
V gene: TRBV20-1
D gene: TRBD2
clone size: medium-sized
J gene: TRBJ2-1